The 5 T cell receptor beta chains below all came from one sample that was sequenced in a study of monozygotic twins with inflammatory bowel disease. TCRdb reworked the 5' RACE reads into one entry per CDR3 protein, no DNA. The sample includes approximately 120,000 distinct CDR3 sequences. Sequencing was carried out using blood. These receptors were collected from a human donor with ulcerative colitis or Crohn's disease, or a healthy co-twin of an affected twin (not recorded which).

J is TRBJ2-1 and V is TRBV5-4. The CDR3 extends over 15 amino acids. The germline V gene has CDR1 SGHNT and CDR2 YYREEE (reference sequence). CDR3 region: CASSPRWSTSNEQFF.

The gene calls are TRBV27 and TRBJ2-7; TCRdb's D call of TRBD1 is untestable without DNA. This CDR3 contains 15 residues. Germline values: CDR1 MNHEY, CDR2 SMNVEV (reference sequence). The CDR3: CASRPVGTGSYEQYF.

The chain has TRBV14 and TRBJ2-1; TCRdb reports TRBD1, a call that lacks DNA to check it against. Germline CDR1 reads SGHDN; CDR2 reads FVKESK. There are 15 residues in the CDR3. The CDR3 is CASSRRDGGSDEQFF.

This sequence joins TRBV11-2 and TRBJ2-3; checking the TCRdb D call of TRBD2 is not possible without DNA. This CDR3 has 18 residues. Germline CDR1 is SGHAT and CDR2 is FQNNGV. CDR3: CASSLLWIPQAGPNTQYF. Together with reference TRBV11-2 and TRBJ2-3, the CDR3 gives the full variable domain: EAGVAQSPRYKIIEKRQSVAFWCNPISGHATLYWYQQILGQGPKLLIQFQNNGVVDDSQLPKDRFSAERLKGVDSTLKIQPAKLEDSAVYLCASSLLWIPQAGPNTQYFGPGTRLTVL.

The chain joins TRBV5-1 to TRBJ2-5; TCRdb selects TRBD1, and the lack of DNA leaves this call unchecked. The CDR3 is made up of 14 amino acids. The germline CDR1 and CDR2 sequences are SGHRS and YFSETQ. The CDR3 is CASSLDGAGETQYF.